This T cell receptor (beta chain) comes out of a study of spatial heterogeneity in lung cancer. TCRdb ran MiXCR on the 5' RACE reads and lists one entry per CDR3 protein. The data hold under 15,000 distinct CDR3 sequences, with about 5% observed a single time. Trimming cost V 0 bases and J 4 bases; bases outside gene matches: 6. There are 16 residues in the CDR3. Germline V CDR1 and CDR2: SGHRS, YFSETQ. The table lists this clonotype with many counts. In a library made to pick up alpha chains, this beta chain is a stray read with a size that means little. Time point noted: sample taken at primary tumor resection. Whole RNA obtained from tumor, nontumor lung or frozen PBMC underwent sequencing without sorting.

The sample was lung tumor tissue, taken at surgery. The chain has TRBV5-1 and TRBJ2-7; 11 positions agree with TRBD1. This clonotype was sampled from a human donor with early-stage non-small cell lung cancer. The CDR3 loop is CASSLDPGTGGYEQYF. The CDR3 DNA follows: TGCGCCAGCAGCTTGGATCCAGGGACAGGGGGTTACGAGCAGTACTTC.